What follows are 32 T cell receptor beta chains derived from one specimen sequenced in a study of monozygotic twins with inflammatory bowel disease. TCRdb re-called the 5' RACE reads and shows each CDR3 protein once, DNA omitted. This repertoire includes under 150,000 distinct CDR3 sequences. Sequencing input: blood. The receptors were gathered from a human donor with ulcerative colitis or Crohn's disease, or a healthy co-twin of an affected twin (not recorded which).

The CDR3 protein is CASSFVLEQFF. The J gene is TRBJ2-1, the V gene TRBV7-2. The CDR3 has 11 amino acids. Germline CDR1 and CDR2: SGHTA and FQGNSA.

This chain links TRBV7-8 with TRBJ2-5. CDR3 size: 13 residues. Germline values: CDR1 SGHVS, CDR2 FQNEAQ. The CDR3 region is CASSPVGLETQYF.

This chain's CDR3 is CASSLGRALTDLTDTQYF. The rearrangement links TRBV5-1 to TRBJ2-3. The length of the CDR3 is 18 residues. CDR1 and CDR2 (germline): SGHRS, YFSETQ.

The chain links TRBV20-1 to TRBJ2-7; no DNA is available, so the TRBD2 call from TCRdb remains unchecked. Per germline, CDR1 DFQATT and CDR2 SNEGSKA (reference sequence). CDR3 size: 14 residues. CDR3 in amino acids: CSARDLGREVEQYF.

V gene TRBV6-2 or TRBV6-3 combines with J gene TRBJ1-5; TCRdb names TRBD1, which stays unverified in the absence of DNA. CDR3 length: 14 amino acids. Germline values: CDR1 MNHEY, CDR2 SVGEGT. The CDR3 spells CASMAGSPGLPQHF.

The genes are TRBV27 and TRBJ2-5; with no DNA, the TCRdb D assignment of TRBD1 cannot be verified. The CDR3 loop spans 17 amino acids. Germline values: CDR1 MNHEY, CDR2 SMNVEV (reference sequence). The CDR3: CASRPFSTGDYQETQYF.

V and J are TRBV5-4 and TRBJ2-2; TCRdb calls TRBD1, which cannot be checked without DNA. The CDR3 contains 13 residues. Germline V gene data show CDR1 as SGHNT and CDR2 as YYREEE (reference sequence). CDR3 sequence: CASSLKGTGELFF.

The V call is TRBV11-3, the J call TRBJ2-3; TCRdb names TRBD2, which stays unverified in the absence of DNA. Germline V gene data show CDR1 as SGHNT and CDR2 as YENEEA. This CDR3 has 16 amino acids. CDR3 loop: CASSTVAGGTTDTQYF.

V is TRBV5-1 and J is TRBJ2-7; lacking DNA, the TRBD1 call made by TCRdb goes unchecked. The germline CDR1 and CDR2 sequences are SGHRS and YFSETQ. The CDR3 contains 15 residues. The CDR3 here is CASSLSGDRAYEQYF.

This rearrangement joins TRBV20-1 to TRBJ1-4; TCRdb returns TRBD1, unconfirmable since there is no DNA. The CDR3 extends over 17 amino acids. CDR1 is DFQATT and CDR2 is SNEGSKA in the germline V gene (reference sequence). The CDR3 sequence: CSARKRQGERTNEKLFF.

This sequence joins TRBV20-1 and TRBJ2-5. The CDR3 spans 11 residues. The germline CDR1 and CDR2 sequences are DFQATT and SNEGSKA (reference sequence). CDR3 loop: CSASVGETQYF.

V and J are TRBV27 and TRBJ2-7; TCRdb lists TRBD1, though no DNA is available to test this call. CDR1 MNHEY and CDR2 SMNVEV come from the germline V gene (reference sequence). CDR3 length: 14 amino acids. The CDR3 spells CASSEGGNTYEQYF.

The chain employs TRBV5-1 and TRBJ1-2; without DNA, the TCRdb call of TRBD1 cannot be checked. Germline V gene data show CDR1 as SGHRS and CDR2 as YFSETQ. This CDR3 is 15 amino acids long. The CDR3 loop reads CASKATGTDLYGYTF.

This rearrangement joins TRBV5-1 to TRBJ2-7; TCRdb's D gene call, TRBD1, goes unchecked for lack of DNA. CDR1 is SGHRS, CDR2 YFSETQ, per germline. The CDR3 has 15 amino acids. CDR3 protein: CASSLNTGVAYEQYF.

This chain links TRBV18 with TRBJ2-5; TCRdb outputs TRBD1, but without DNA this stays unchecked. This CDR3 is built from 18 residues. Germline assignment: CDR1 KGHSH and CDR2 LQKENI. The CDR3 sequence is CASSPDIVGQLSGETQYF.

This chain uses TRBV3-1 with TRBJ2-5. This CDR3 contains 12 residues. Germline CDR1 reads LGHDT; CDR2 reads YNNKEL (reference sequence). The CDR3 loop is CASSPRAWSQYF.

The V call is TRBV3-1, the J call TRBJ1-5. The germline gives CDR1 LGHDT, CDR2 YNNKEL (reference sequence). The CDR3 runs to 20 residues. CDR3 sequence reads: CASSQGSTGGPRNSNQPQHF.

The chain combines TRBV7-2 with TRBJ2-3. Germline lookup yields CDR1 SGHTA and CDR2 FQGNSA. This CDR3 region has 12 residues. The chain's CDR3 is CASSPSTDTQYF.

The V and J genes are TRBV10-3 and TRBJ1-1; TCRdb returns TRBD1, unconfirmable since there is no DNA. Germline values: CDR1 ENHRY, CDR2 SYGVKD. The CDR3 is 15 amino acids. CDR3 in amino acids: CAISESGQPNTEAFF.

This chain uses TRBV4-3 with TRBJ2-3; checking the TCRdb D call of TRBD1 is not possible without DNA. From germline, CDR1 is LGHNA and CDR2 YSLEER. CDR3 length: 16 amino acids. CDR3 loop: CASSQAGVRLWDTQYF.

The CDR3 reads CASSLSNEKLFF. V gene TRBV5-1 combines with J gene TRBJ1-4. CDR3 length: 12 residues. Per the germline V gene, CDR1 is SGHRS and CDR2 is YFSETQ.

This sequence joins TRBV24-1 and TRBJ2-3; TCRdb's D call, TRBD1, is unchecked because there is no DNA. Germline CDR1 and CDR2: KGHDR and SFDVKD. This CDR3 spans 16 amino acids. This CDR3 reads CATSDLQQGLTDTQYF.

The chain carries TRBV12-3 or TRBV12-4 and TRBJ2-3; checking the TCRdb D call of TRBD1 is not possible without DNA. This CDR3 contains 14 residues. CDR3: CASSLSGPGNTQYF.

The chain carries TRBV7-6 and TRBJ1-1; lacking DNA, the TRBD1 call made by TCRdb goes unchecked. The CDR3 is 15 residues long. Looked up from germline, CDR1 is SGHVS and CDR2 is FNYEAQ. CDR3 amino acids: CASSLAGTGGAEAFF.

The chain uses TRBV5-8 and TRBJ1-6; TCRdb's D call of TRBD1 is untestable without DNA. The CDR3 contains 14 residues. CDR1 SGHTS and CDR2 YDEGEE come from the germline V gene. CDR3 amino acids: CASEGQTYNSPLHF.

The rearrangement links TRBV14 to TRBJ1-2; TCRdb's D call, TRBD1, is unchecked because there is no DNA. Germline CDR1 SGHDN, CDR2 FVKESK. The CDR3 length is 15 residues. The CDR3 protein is CASSQIQTGDYGYTF.

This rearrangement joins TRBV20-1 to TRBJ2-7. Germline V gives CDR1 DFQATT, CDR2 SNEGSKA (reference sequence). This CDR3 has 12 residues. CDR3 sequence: CSFRRGSYEQYF.

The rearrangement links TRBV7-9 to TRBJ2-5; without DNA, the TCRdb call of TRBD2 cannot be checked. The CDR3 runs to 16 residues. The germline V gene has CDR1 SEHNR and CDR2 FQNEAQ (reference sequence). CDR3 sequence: CASSFLAGMIQETQYF.

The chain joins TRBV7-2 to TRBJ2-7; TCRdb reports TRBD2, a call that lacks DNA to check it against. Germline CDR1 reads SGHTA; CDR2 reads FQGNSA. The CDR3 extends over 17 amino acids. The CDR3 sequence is CASSLVGGPYLSYEQYF. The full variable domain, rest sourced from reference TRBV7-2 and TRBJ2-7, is GAGVSQSPSNKVTEKGKDVELRCDPISGHTALYWYRQSLGQGLEFLIYFQGNSAPDKSGLPSDRFSAERTGGSVSTLTIQRTQQEDSAVYLCASSLVGGPYLSYEQYFGPGTRLTVT.

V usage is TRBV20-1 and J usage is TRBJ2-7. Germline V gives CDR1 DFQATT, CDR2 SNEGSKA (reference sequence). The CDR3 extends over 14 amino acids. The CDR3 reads CSARVRQVVGEQYF.

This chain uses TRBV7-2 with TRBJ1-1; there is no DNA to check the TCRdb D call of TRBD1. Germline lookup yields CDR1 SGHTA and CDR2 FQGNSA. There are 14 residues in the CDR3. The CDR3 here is CASSQPGGQTEAFF.

The CDR3 sequence is CATQGGRGLRGETQYF. The V and J genes are TRBV21-1 and TRBJ2-5; TCRdb designates TRBD1, a call that cannot be tested without DNA. TRBV21-1 is termed a pseudogene. CDR3 length equals 16 residues.